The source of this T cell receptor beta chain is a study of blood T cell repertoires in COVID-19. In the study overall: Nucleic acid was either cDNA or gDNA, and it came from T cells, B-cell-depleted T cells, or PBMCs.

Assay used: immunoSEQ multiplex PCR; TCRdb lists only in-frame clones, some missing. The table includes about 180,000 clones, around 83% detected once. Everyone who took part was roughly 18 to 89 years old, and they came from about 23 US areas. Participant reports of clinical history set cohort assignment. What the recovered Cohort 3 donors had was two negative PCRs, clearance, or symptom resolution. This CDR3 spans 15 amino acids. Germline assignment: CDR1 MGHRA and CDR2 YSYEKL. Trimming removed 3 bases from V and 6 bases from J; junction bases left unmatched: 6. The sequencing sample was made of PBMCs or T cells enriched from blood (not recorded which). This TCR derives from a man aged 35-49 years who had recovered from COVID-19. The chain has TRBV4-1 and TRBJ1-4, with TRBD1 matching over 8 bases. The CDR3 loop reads CASSQIEQGDEKLFF. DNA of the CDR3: TGCGCCAGCAGCCAGATAGAACAGGGGGATGAAAAACTGTTTTTT.